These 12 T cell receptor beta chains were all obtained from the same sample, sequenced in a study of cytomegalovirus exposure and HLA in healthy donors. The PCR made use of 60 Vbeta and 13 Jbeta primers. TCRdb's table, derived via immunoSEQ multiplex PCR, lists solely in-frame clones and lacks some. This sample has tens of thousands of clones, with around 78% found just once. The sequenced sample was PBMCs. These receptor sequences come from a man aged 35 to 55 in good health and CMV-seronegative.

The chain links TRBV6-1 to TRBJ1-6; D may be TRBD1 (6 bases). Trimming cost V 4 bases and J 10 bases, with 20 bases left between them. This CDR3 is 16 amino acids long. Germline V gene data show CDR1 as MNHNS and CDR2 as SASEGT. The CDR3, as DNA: TGTGCCAGCAGTGCCACCTCAACAGGGTTTGGCTCACCCCTCCACTTT. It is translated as CASSATSTGFGSPLHF.

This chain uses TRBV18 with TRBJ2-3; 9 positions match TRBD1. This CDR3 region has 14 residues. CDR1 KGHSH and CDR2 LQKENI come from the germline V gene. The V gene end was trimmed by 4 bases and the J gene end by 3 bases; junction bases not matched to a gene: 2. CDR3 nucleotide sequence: TGTGCCAGCTCACTACAGGGGGCGACAGATACGCAGTATTTT. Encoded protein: CASSLQGATDTQYF.

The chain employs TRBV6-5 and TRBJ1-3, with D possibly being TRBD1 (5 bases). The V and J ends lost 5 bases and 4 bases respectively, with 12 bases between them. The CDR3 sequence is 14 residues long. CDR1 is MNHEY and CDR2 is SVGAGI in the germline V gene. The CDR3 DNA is TGTGCCAGCAGTGCTAGGGGTTACGGAAACACCATATATTTT. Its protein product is CASSARGYGNTIYF.

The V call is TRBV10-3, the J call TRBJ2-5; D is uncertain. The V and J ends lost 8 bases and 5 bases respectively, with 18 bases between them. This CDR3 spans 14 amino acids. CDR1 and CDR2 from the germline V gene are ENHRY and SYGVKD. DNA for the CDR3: TGTGCCATCGAAGATGGGCCTGGAAGGGAGACCCAGTACTTC. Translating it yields CAIEDGPGRETQYF.

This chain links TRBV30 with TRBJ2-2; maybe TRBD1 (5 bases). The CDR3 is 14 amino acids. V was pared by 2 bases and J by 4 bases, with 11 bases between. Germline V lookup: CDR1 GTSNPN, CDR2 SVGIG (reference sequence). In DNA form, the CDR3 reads TGTGCCTGGAGTCCTTGGGGCTTCACCGGGGAGCTGTTTTTT. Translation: CAWSPWGFTGELFF.

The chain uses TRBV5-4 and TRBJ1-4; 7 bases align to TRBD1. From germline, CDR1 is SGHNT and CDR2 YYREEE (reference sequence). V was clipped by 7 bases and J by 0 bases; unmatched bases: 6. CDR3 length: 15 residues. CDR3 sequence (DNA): TGTGCCAGCGACAGGGTAGTTGCAACTAATGAAAAACTGTTTTTT. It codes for CASDRVVATNEKLFF.

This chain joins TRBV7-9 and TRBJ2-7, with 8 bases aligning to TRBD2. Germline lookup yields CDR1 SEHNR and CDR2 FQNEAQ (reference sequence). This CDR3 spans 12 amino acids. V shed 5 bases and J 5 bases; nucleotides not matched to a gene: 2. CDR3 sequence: CASSPRGDEQYF. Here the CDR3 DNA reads TGTGCCAGCAGCCCGCGGGGGGACGAGCAGTACTTC. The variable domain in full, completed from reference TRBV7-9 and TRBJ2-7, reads DTGVSQNPRHKITKRGQNVTFRCDPISEHNRLYWYRQTLGQGPEFLTYFQNEAQLEKSRLLSDRFSAERPKGSFSTLEIQRTEQGDSAMYLCASSPRGDEQYFGPGTRLTVT.

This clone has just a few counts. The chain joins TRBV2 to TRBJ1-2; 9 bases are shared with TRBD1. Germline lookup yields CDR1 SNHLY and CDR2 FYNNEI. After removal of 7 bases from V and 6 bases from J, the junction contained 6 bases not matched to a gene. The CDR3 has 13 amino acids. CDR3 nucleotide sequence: TGTGCCAGCACCGGGACAGGGTATAATGGCTACACCTTC. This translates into CASTGTGYNGYTF.

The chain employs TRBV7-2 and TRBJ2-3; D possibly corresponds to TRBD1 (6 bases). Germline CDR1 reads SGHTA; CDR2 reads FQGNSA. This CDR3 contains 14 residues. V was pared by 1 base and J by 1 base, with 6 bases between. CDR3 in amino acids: CASSLGQGTDTQYF. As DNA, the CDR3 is TGTGCCAGCAGCTTAGGACAGGGCACAGATACGCAGTATTTT.

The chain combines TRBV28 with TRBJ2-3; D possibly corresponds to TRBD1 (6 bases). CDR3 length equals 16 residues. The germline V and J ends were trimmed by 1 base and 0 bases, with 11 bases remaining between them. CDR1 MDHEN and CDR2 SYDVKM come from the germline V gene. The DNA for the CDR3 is TGTGCCAGCAGTTTATTGGGGGCCCCTAGCACAGATACGCAGTATTTT. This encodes CASSLLGAPSTDTQYF.

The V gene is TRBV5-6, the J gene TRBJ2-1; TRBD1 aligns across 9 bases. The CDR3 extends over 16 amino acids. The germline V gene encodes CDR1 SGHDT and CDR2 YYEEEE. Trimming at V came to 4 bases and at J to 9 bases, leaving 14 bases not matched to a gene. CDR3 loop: CASSADSGQGLFEQFF. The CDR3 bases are TGTGCCAGCAGCGCGGATAGCGGACAGGGGTTATTTGAGCAGTTCTTC.

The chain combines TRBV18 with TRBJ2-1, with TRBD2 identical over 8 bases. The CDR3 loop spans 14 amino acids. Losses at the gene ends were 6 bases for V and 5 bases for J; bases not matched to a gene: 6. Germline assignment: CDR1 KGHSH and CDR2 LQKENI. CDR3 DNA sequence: TGTGCCAGCTCCCCCGGACTAGCCGACAATGAGCAGTTCTTC. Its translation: CASSPGLADNEQFF.